This TCR beta chain was documented in a study of glioma-infiltrating T cells. Trimming left V 2 bases short and J 5 bases short, with 10 bases between. The CDR3 spans 15 residues. Per the germline V gene, CDR1 is MNHEY and CDR2 is SMNVEV (reference sequence). Using RNA template, CDR3s of TCR alpha and beta were amplified with iRepertoire arm-PCR. Each CDR3 protein gets one entry after TCRdb re-called the multiplex PCR reads with MiXCR. The table has approximately 88,000 distinct CDR3 sequences, around 23% seen once. This clonotype has ten or more counts. V and J are TRBV27 and TRBJ1-6; D remains ambiguous. This sequence was found in a human donor with low-grade glioma or glioblastoma, undergoing nonglioma brain surgery, or in good health (not recorded which). Sequencing was carried out using glioma tissue, nonneoplastic brain tissue, or PBMCs (not recorded which). This CDR3 reads CASSLGANHNSPLHF. The CDR3 nucleotides read TGTGCCAGCAGTTTAGGTGCAAACCATAATTCACCCCTCCACTTT.